This T cell receptor beta chain appears in the sequencing data of a study of blood T cell repertoires in COVID-19. The protocol was immunoSEQ multiplex PCR, while the TCRdb copy is restricted to in-frame clones and leaves out a portion. The sample records tens of thousands of clones, 90% being singletons. This CDR3 has 16 amino acids. V lost 1 base to trimming and J lost 5 bases; unmatched junction nucleotides: 7. Germline CDR1 reads LNHNV; CDR2 reads YYDKDF (reference sequence). Sample: peripheral blood. This receptor was taken from a human donor in a cohort sampled during active COVID-19. The V gene is TRBV15, the J gene TRBJ2-1; TRBD1 agrees at 8 bases. In DNA form, the CDR3 reads TGTGCCACCAGCAGAGCGTCCAACAGGGGGAACAATGAGCAGTTCTTC. Translated, it gives CATSRASNRGNNEQFF.